This T cell receptor (beta chain) emerged from a study of blood T cell repertoires in COVID-19 (dated by TCRdb to 2020 to 2021). Some background on the complete study: Samples covering the acute and convalescent phases of COVID-19 were provided by collaborators in the United States, Italy and Spain. The samples were drawn from the first 160 participants of the ongoing ImmuneRACE study and from 1,254 subjects provided by 6 global collaborators. Where available, HLA class I and class II types were taken from metadata supplied by the sample provider and were not determined by assay-based typing. The dataset comprised deeply sampled blood TCRbeta repertoires from subjects exposed to, actively infected with, or recovered from COVID-19. The material from the prospective study consisted of cDNA or gDNA derived from T cells, B-cell-depleted T cells, or PBMCs. Sample metadata almost always included a de-identified subject ID, COVID-19 status, age in years and sex. The repertoires were made available in a free public database intended to serve as a resource for research on the immune response to SARS-CoV-2. Beyond this particular receptor, the publication reports: Clinical and demographic metadata were provided uncurated, with the amount varying by source and participant.

TCRbeta CDR3 regions were amplified from genomic DNA by means of the immunoSEQ Assay, a bias-controlled multiplex PCR. Per the source publication's procedure: The number of nucleated cells in each sample was estimated from the amplification of reference gene primers within the assay. To quantify the absolute abundance of each unique TCRbeta CDR3 rearrangement, sequence reads were collapsed and filtered. Productive Simpson clonality was computed per sample as the square root of Simpson's diversity index over productive rearrangements. The table comes from immuneACCESS by way of TCRdb, which keeps in-frame sequences with V and J called. Part of the clones is missing from these tables; in studies checked, under half for an unresolved V gene and the rest for unknown reasons. Clone size and V and J calls were adopted from that table, with D and trimming inferred from the DNA. Here the sample has approximately 90,000 clones; 75% to 90% occur a single time. The biggest ten clones account for 5.2% of the sample.

In Seattle, one collaborating source enrolled patients while the infection was active and tracked those patients longitudinally over the course of disease. Collaborating institutions collected whole blood in K2EDTA tubes following their own protocols. For TCRbeta analysis, collaborator samples were shipped as frozen whole blood, as isolated PBMCs, or as DNA extracted from either sample type. To note about this clone: The antigen it binds to is not known. The input lacks base qualities; no much larger clone sits a single base away.

At the junction V is shortened by 7 bases and J by 0 bases, with 13 bases in between. CDR1 SGHDT and CDR2 YYEEEE are derived from the germline V gene. The CDR3 starts with the cysteine, ends with the phenylalanine, and has 14 residues. The CDR3 DNA has 42 bases and is translated from base 1. The sequence derives from a man aged 55 to 69 with COVID-19, enrolled during active disease. This sequence uses TRBV5-6 and TRBJ1-1, with TRBD1 tentatively as D gene (6 bases match). Sequenced: peripheral blood. In nucleotides, the sequence is TGTGCCAGCTGCATACAGGGCATGAACACTGAAGCTTTCTTT. This gives the protein CASCIQGMNTEAFF.